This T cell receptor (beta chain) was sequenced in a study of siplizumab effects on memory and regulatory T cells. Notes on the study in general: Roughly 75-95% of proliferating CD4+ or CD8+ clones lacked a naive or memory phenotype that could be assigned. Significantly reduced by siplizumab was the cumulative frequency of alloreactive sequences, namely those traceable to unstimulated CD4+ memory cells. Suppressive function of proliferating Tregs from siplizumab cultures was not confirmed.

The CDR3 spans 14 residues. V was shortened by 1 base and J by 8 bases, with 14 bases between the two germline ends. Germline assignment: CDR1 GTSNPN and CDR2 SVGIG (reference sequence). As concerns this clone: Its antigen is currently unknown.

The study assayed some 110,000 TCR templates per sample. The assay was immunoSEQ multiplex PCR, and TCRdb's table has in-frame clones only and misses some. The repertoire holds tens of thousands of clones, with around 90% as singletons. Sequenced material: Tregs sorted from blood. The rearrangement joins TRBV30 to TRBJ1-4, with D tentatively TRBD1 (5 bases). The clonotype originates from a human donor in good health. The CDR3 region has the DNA TGTGCCTGGAGTGCCACCCAGGGATCGGAAAAACTGTTTTTT. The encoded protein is CAWSATQGSEKLFF.